This T cell receptor beta chain was captured by sequencing in a study of T cell repertoires in cytomegalovirus infection. About the research overall: Indications of both CMV infection and matching HLA type were provided by public TCR beta signatures.

In its sample, this clonotype was seen a few times. CDR3 length: 12 residues. Germline CDR1 and CDR2: MNHEY and SVGEGT. The V gene lost 2 bases and the J gene lost 6 bases, with 4 bases spanning the gap. TCRdb re-called the reads with MiXCR, one entry per CDR3 protein. The sample yields about 160,000 distinct CDR3 sequences, approximately 17% seen once. The specimen was CD8+ T cells from PBMCs. The chain couples TRBV6-2 or TRBV6-3 to TRBJ2-2, with D hard to call. The clonotype was recovered from a human donor in good health (CMV status not recorded). Some clones in this sample may be carry-over from other donors' samples. In DNA form, the CDR3 reads TGTGCCAGCAGTTACAACTCCGGGGAGCTGTTTTTT. Its translation is CASSYNSGELFF.